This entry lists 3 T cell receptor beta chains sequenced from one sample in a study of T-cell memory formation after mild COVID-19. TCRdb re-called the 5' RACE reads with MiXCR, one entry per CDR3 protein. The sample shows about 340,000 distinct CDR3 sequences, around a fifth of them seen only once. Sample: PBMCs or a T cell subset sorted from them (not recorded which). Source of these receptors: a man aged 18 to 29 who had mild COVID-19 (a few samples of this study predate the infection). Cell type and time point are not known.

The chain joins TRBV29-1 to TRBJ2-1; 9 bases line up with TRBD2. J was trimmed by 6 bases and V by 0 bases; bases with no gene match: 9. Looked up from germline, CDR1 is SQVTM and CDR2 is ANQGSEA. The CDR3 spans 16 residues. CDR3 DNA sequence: TGCAGCGTTGAAGATCAAGCTAGCGGGGCCTCCAATGAGCAGTTCTTC. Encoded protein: CSVEDQASGASNEQFF.

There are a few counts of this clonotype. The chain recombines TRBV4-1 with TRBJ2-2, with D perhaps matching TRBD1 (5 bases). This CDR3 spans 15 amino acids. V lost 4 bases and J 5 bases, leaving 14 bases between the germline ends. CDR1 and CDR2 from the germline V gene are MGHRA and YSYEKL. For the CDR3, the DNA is TGCGCCAGCAGCCCTCGGCCGGACACAACCGGGGAGCTGTTTTTT. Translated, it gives CASSPRPDTTGELFF.

CDR3 bases: TGTGCCAGCCGGGACATTCTATCTGGGGCCAACGTCCTGACTTTC. This sequence encodes CASRDILSGANVLTF. The gene calls are TRBV11-2 and TRBJ2-6, with D maybe TRBD1 (6 bases). V lost 8 bases and J 1 base, leaving 12 bases between the germline ends. This CDR3 is 15 amino acids long. Germline CDR1 SGHAT, CDR2 FQNNGV.